This T cell receptor beta chain was recorded in a study of OX40 agonist ivuxolimab in advanced cancers. Study overall: At doses from 0.01 to 10 mg/kg, patients were given intravenous ivuxolimab every 2 weeks. People in dose escalation had one of these cancers: hepatocellular carcinoma, melanoma, renal cell or head and neck cancer. Past anti-PD-1, anti-PD-L1 or anti-CTLA-4 therapy was accepted, and approximately 40% had received some. Findings and limits, study-wide: The average count of expanded clones was higher among CD8+ T cells than among CD4+.

Assay: immunoSEQ multiplex PCR; the TCRdb copy retains only in-frame clones and omits some. Of 60,000 to 70,000 clones in the sample, around four fifths are singletons; the top ten hold about 0.4%. The CDR3 contains 12 residues. Per the germline V gene, CDR1 is LGHNA and CDR2 is YNFKEQ. Deletions cut 4 bases from V and 1 base from J, with 4 bases between. Note on this clone: The antigen remains undetermined.

The receptor comes from an adult with an advanced solid tumor such as melanoma, head and neck, liver or kidney cancer. The V call is TRBV4-2, the J call TRBJ1-1; D is uncertain. The sequenced sample was CD4+ or CD8+ T cells sorted from blood, obtained in a trial of the OX40 agonist ivuxolimab. The CDR3 is CASSPRNTEAFF. In nucleotides, the CDR3 is TGTGCCAGCAGCCCACGGAACACTGAAGCTTTCTTT.